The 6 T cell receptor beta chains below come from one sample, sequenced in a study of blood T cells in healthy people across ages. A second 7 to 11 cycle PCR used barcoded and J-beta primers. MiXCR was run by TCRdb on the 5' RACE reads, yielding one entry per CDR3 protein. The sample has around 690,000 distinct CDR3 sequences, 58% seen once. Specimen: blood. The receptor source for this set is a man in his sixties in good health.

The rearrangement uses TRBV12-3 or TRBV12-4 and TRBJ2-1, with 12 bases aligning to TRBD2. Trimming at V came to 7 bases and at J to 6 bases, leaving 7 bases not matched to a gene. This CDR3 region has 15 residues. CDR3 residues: CASIPGLAGSNEQFF. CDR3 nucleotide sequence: TGTGCCAGCATCCCCGGACTAGCGGGGAGCAATGAGCAGTTCTTC.

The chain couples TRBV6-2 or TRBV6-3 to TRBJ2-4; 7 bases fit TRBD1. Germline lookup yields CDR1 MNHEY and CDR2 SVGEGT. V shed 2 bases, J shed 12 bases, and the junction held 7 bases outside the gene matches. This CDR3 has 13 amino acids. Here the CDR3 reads CASSYDFGTAQYF. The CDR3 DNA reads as TGTGCCAGCAGTTACGATTTCGGGACAGCTCAGTACTTC.

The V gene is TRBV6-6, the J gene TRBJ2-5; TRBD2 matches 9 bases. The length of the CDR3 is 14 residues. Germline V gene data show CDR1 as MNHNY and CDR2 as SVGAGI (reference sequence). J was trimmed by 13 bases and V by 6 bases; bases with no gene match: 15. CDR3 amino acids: CASSPSGVPSVWYF. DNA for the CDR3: TGTGCCAGCAGCCCTAGCGGGGTCCCGTCTGTGTGGTACTTC.

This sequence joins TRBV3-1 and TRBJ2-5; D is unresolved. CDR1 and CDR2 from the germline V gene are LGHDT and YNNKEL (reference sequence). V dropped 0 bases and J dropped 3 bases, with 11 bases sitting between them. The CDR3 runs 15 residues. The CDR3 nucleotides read TGTGCCAGCAGCCAAGATCCGGGTAGGGAAGAGACCCAGTACTTC. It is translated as CASSQDPGREETQYF.

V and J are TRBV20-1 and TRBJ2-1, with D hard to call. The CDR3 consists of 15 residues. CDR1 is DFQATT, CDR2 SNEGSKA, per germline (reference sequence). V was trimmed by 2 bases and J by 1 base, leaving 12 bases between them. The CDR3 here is CSARIGQLSYNEQFF. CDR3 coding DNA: TGCAGTGCTAGAATTGGCCAGTTATCCTACAATGAGCAGTTCTTC.

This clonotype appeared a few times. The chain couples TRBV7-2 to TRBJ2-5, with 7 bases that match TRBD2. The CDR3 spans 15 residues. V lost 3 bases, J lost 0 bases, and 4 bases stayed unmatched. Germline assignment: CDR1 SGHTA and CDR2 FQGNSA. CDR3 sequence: CASSFGGEDQETQYF. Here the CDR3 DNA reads TGTGCCAGCAGCTTTGGGGGGGAGGACCAAGAGACCCAGTACTTC.